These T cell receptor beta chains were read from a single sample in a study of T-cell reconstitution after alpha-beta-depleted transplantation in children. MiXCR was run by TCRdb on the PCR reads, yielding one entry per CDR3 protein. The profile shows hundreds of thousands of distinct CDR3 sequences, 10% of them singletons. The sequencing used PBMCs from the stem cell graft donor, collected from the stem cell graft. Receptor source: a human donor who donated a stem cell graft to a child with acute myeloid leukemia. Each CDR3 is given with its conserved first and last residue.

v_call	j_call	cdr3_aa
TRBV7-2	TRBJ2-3	CASTQYSSTDTQYF
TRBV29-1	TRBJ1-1	CSVLTNAEAFF
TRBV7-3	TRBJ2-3	CASSLKGTDPGLAGGGADTQYF
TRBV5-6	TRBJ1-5	CASSLQGGSNQPQHF
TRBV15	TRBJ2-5	CATNHRGGETQYF
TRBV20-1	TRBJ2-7	CSGPGPGKTEQYF
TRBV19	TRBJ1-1	CASSIASGYEAFF
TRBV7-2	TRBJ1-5	CASSSGPGTGYQPQHF
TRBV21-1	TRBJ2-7	CASSSGREGSYEQYF
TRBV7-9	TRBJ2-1	CASSFHGRSENEQFF
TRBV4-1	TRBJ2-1	CASSQVAVSYNEQFF
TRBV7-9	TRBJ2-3	CASSYFGTGIGDTQYF
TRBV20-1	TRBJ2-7	CSVFGTGVYEQYF
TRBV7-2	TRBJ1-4	CASRRGQVSNEKLFF
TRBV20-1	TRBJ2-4	CSAAYIAGGLGKNIQYF
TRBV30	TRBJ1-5	CAWSVGPNQPQHF
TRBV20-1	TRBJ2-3	CSARDRLADSTDTQYF
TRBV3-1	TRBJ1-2	CASSQVQGGYTF
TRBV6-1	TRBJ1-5	CASSPSGQGSNQPQHF
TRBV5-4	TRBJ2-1	CASSFLTNEQFF
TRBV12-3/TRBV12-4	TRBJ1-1	CASTRKRGLTEAFF
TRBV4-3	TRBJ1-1	CASSQDMAGGSTEAFF
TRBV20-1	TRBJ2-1	CSASRGSSYNEQFF
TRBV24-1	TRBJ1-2	CATRDSNKPNYGYTF
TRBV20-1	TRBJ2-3	CSARDPATADTQYF
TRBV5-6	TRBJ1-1	CASSLFKVRNTEAFF
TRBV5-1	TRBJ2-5	CASSLAASGHQETQYF
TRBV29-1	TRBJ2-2	CSVDGGSRSTGELFF
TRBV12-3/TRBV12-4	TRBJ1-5	CASSAYSPGGNQPQHF
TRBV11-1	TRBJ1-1	CASSLRDRGNTEAFF
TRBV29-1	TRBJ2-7	CSVGHLYEQYF
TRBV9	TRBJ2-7	CASSVGRGTVSSYEQYF
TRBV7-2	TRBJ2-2	CASSFSGSDTGELFF
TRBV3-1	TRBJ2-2	CASSPPAGTITGELFF
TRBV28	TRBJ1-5	CASIPGGGNQPQHF